This TCR beta chain was recovered during a study of blood T cells in healthy people across ages. Combining a sample-barcoded 5' primer with a J-beta primer mix, a second PCR ran for about 7 to 11 cycles. TCRdb redid the calling of the 5' RACE reads with MiXCR, one entry per CDR3 protein. The sample carries around 1.5 million distinct CDR3 sequences, 59% recorded once. On this clonotype: Its specificity is unknown.

With 7 bases clipped from V and 1 base from J, the junction kept 6 bases outside the gene matches. The CDR3 has 13 amino acids. Per the germline V gene, CDR1 is DFQATT and CDR2 is SNEGSKA (reference sequence). Study results and limitations: A strong correlation was seen between TCR beta diversity and naive T cell percentage.

Input material: blood. This clonotype was obtained from a man aged 18 to 35 in good health. The rearrangement joins TRBV20-1 to TRBJ2-5, with 7 bases matching TRBD1. CDR3 sequence: CSGSGQTQETQYF. DNA of the CDR3: TGCAGTGGCTCGGGACAGACCCAAGAGACCCAGTACTTC.